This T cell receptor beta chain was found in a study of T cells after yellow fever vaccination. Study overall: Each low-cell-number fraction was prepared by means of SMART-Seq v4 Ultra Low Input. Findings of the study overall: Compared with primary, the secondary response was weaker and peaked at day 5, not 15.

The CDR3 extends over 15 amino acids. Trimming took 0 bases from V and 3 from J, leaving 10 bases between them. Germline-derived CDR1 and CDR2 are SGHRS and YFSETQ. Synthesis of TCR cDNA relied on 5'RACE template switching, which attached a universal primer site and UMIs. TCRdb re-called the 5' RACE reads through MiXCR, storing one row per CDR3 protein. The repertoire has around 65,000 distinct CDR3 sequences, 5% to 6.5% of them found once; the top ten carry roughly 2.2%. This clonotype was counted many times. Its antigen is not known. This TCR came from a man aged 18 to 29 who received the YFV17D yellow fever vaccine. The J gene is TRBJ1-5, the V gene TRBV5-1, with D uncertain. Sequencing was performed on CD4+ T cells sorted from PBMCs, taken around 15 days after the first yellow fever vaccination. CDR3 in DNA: TGCGCCAGCAGCTTGGGGTCGGAGATCAATCAGCCCCAGCATTTT. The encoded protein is CASSLGSEINQPQHF.